The sequence of this TCR beta chain was determined in a study of vaccination effects on CD4 cells after COVID-19 (dated by TCRdb to between 2022 and 2023). As for the study more broadly: To identify antigen-specific CD4+ T cell clonotypes by their expansion, the ViraFEST assay first stimulated PBMC with viral peptide pools and then applied TCR sequencing. The Oncomine TCR Beta short-read assay on an Illumina iSeq 100 was used to sequence cultures from other donors in the study. The full study included over 8 COVID-19 convalescent patients and a few SARS-CoV-2-naive healthy vaccine recipients. SARS-CoV-2 spike-specific CD4+ TCR repertoires were compared before and after mRNA vaccination in COVID-19 convalescent patients and in infection-naive vaccine recipients. Across the study, the median time from the second dose to post-vaccine sampling was 72 days (range 14 to 241). Each well held under 2.5 million PBMC cultured in IMDM containing 5% human AB serum, roughly 9.6 IU/ml IL-2 and gentamicin, along with around 11 ug/ml peptides. Study-wide conclusions, independent of this receptor: Limitations of the study were the small number of convalescent patients and the absence of early post-infection timepoints. At late post-vaccination timepoints, both infection-induced and vaccine-induced clones showed marked clonal contraction, consistent with waning T cell responses. In healthy vaccine recipients, vaccine-induced clones were almost all SARS-CoV-2 mono-reactive, with only 1 of 255 being cross-reactive with common cold coronaviruses.

After approximately 11 days of culture, CD4+ T cells were isolated with the EasySep CD4+ T cell isolation kit. Each participant got two doses of an mRNA SARS-CoV-2 vaccine, either BNT162b2 or mRNA-1273. None of the healthy vaccine recipients had a prior SARS-CoV-2 infection, which was confirmed by nucleocapsid antibody tests that came back negative both before and after vaccination. Half of the culture medium was replaced with fresh IL-2-containing medium on days 3 and 7. Unless otherwise noted, each peptide stimulation condition was cultured in triplicate wells. Using Ficoll-Paque Plus gradient centrifugation, PBMC were separated from whole blood and then either used fresh or cryopreserved at -140C. The QIAamp micro DNA kit was used to extract genomic DNA from the cultured CD4+ T cells. Reading from cysteine to phenylalanine, the CDR3 counts 14 amino acids. The kept DNA is CDR3 alone, 42 bases in frame from the first base. From a lookup of the germline V gene, CDR1 and CDR2 are SGHRS and YFSETQ. Cut back by 5 bases and 0 bases, the V and J ends lie 9 bases apart.

Regarding this clone: The clone's antigen remains unknown. Base-call qualities are not available, and no considerably larger clone is one nucleotide away.

Preparation of the library involved the immunoSEQ multiplex PCR assay. DNA from the cultured, isolated CD4+ T cells was subjected to TCR beta CDR3 sequencing. For the original study's pipeline: Non-productive TCR sequences were removed and reads were trimmed to the CDR3 region, keeping CDR3s of at least 7 amino acids. Antigen-specific clonotypes were identified using the MANAFEST web app by comparison of expansion in peptide wells against reference cultures. To count as positive, a clone had to show expansion at FDR<0.05 compared with the reference and with all other wells, an odds ratio above 5, and a frequency above 0.1% in two replicate wells. Clonotypes significantly expanded in SARS-CoV-2 spike wells and in at least one common cold coronavirus spike condition were defined as cross-reactive. Levenshtein distance calculated with the stringdist R package was used to assess CDR3 similarity, and unrooted trees were constructed with ape in R 3.6.1. As stored in TCRdb, this immuneACCESS dataset retains in-frame rearrangements with V and J assigned. A fraction of the clones does not appear; measured against another copy, unresolved V genes explain less than half of the discrepancy, and the remainder lacks a known reason. The V and J calls and the clone size are those of that table, but D and trimming were determined from the DNA. In all, the sample holds 45,000 or so clones, and about three quarters of those were seen once. The ten largest clonotypes hold about 7% of the sample.

The TCR was taken from a human donor who received a COVID-19 vaccine. The chain is made from TRBV5-1 and TRBJ2-1; perhaps TRBD1 is the D gene, with 7 bases matching. The source was CD4+ T cells from PBMCs cultured without peptide, collected after COVID-19 vaccination. The nucleotide sequence reads as follows: TGCGCCAGCAGGGAGGGGGCCTCCTACAATGAGCAGTTCTTC. Its protein is CASREGASYNEQFF.